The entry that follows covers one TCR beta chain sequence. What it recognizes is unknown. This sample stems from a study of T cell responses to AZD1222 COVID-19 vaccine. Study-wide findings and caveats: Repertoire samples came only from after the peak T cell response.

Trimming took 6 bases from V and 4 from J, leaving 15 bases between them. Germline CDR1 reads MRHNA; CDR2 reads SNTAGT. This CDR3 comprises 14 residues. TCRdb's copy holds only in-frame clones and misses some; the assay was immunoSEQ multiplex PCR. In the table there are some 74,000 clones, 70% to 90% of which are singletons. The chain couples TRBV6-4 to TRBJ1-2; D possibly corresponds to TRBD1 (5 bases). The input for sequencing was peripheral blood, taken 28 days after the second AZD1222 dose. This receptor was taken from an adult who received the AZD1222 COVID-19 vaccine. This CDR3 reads CASSREAGTYGYTF. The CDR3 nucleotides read TGTGCCAGCAGCCGCGAGGCAGGGACCTATGGCTACACCTTC.